This is a list of T cell receptor beta chains from one sample in a study of T cells in Graves' hyperthyroidism and ophthalmopathy. In TCRdb, the multiplex PCR reads were re-called with MiXCR into one record per CDR3 protein. The table lists over 700,000 distinct CDR3 sequences, roughly a third of them singletons. Sequenced input: blood. Source of these receptors: a woman aged 35 to 49 with Graves' hyperthyroidism. CDR3s include the opening cysteine and the closing phenylalanine or tryptophan. The D gene is left open where the match is weak. Rows may omit the clone size; those that give it use once, few, many or a size class.

v_call	clone_size	d_call	j_call	cdr3_aa	cdr3_nt
TRBV19	many	.	TRBJ1-1	CASSWSSNTEAFF	TGTGCCAGTAGTTGGTCGTCGAACACTGAAGCTTTCTTT
TRBV2	once	.	TRBJ2-2	CASSDLGLAQELFF	TGTGCCAGCAGTGATCTGGGACTGGCGCAGGAGCTGTTTTTT
TRBV28	.	TRBD1	TRBJ1-1	CASSFVGQAISNTEAFF	TGTGCCAGCAGTTTTGTGGGACAGGCGATCTCGAACACTGAAGCTTTCTTT
TRBV5-5	many	TRBD1	TRBJ1-5	CASSLRDRGHQPQHF	TGTGCCAGCAGCCTCCGGGACAGGGGCCATCAGCCCCAGCATTTT
TRBV20-1	many	.	TRBJ1-5	CSASASDQPQHF	TGCAGTGCTAGTGCGTCAGATCAGCCCCAGCATTTT
TRBV29-1	.	.	TRBJ1-5	CSVLPGGGPPQHF	TGCAGCGTCCTCCCCGGGGGGGGTCCGCCCCAGCATTTT
TRBV5-1	.	TRBD2	TRBJ2-5	CASSAQLAESQETQYF	TGCGCCAGCAGCGCGCAACTAGCGGAGAGCCAAGAGACCCAGTACTTC
TRBV7-3	few	TRBD1	TRBJ1-1	CASSPQGPHTEAFF	TGTGCCAGCAGCCCACAGGGGCCCCACACTGAAGCTTTCTTT
TRBV19	few	.	TRBJ1-1	CASSRADSNTEAFF	TGTGCCAGTAGCAGAGCGGATTCGAACACTGAAGCTTTCTTT
TRBV5-4	many	.	TRBJ2-7	CASSPPGRTYEQYF	TGTGCCAGCAGCCCACCGGGACGGACCTACGAGCAGTACTTC
TRBV19	many	.	TRBJ1-5	CASNSQPQHF	TGTGCCAGTAATAGTCAGCCCCAGCATTTT
TRBV5-1	few	TRBD1	TRBJ1-6	CASSPNRGGFSPLHF	TGCGCCAGCAGCCCGAACAGGGGGGGGTTTTCACCCCTCCACTTT
TRBV2	few	TRBD2	TRBJ2-7	CASSYSTGGIYEQYF	TGTGCCAGCAGTTACTCGACGGGAGGGATATACGAGCAGTACTTC
TRBV20-1	.	TRBD2	TRBJ2-7	CSARGGQGDEQYF	TGCAGTGCTAGGGGAGGGCAAGGCGACGAGCAGTACTTC
TRBV7-9	few	TRBD1	TRBJ1-3	CASSRDRGGNTIYF	TGTGCCAGCAGTCGAGACAGGGGGGGAAACACCATATATTTT
TRBV7-3	.	TRBD1	TRBJ1-1	CAWTGYTEAFF	TGTGCCTGGACAGGGTACACTGAAGCTTTCTTT
TRBV10-1	many	.	TRBJ1-6	CASSESRNSPLHF	TGCGCCAGCAGTGAGTCCCGGAATTCACCCCTCCACTTT
TRBV6-6	.	.	TRBJ1-2	CASGYGGGPYGYTF	TGTGCCAGCGGTTACGGGGGCGGACCTTATGGCTACACCTTC
TRBV7-9	many	.	TRBJ1-6	CASSLQTNTSPLHF	TGTGCCAGCAGCTTACAGACCAACACCTCACCCCTCCACTTT
TRBV5-1	few	TRBD1	TRBJ2-6	CASTRTGTRSGANVLTF	TGCGCCAGCACCCGGACAGGGACTCGCTCTGGGGCCAACGTCCTGACTTTC
TRBV12-3/TRBV12-4	.	.	TRBJ2-7	CASSPLTVKSYEQYF	TGTGCCAGCAGCCCCTTGACAGTTAAATCCTACGAGCAGTACTTC
TRBV10-2	many	TRBD1	TRBJ1-6	CASSGDRVNSPLHF	TGCGCCAGCAGTGGTGACAGGGTCAATTCACCCCTCCACTTT
TRBV19	many	.	TRBJ2-5	CASSRSAQQETQYF	TGTGCCAGTTCCAGGTCGGCACAACAAGAGACCCAGTACTTC
TRBV9	.	TRBD1	TRBJ1-1	CASNRAGTGGLDEAFF	TGTGCCAGCAATCGGGCGGGGACAGGGGGCTTGGATGAAGCTTTCTTT
TRBV15	many	.	TRBJ1-1	CATSRDGQNTEAFF	TGTGCCACCAGCAGAGATGGACAGAACACTGAAGCTTTCTTT
TRBV7-9	.	.	TRBJ1-2	CASSPGERLVFYGYTF	TGTGCCAGCTCTCCGGGGGAGAGACTCGTTTTCTATGGCTACACCTTC
TRBV25-1	.	.	TRBJ1-4	CASRFGFLGNEKLFF	TGTGCCAGCCGATTTGGGTTTCTCGGTAATGAAAAACTGTTTTTT
TRBV20-1	many	.	TRBJ1-1	CSARDHSGRVDTEAFF	TGCAGTGCTAGAGACCACAGCGGGCGGGTGGACACTGAAGCTTTCTTT
TRBV20-1	few	.	TRBJ2-2	CSAPRGGRELFF	TGCAGCGCCCCCCGTGGGGGCCGGGAGCTGTTTTTT
TRBV7-2	.	.	TRBJ1-1	CASSSEARAREAFF	TGTGCCAGCAGCTCGGAAGCGCGGGCTAGGGAAGCTTTCTTT
TRBV10-3	many	.	TRBJ2-6	CATRKGSGANVLTF	TGTGCCACCAGGAAGGGTTCCGGGGCCAACGTCCTGACTTTC
TRBV7-8	few	.	TRBJ2-3	CASSLTEGTDTQYF	TGTGCCAGCAGCCTCACCGAGGGTACAGATACGCAGTATTTT
TRBV4-3	.	.	TRBJ1-3	CASSTLYGNTIYF	TGCGCCAGCAGTACGTTGTACGGAAACACCATATATTTT